This T cell receptor beta chain was observed in a study of T cells in Graves' hyperthyroidism and ophthalmopathy. Remarks on this clonotype: Its matching antigen is unknown.

Using RNA transcripts as the source, TCR beta CDR3 regions were amplified. RT-PCR in the first round (using the HTBI primer set) targeted the TCR CDR3. TCRdb recomputed calls from the multiplex PCR reads with MiXCR, one row per CDR3 protein. The table has 30,000 to 40,000 distinct CDR3 sequences, roughly 52% seen once; the top ten hold roughly 17%. The study excluded patients with uncontrolled infection, other autoimmune disease, pregnancy or lactation. From roughly 10 ml of fresh peripheral blood, PBMCs were isolated. Study findings and constraints: Ophthalmopathy was told apart from stable hyperthyroidism by a 13 V-J model.

The V gene's germline CDR1 is DFQATT and CDR2 SNEGSKA (reference sequence). The CDR3 runs 14 residues. The J segment lost 5 bases and the V segment lost 6 bases, leaving 9 bases of the junction unmatched. V and J are TRBV20-1 and TRBJ2-5, with 10 nucleotides matching TRBD2. The specimen was blood. This TCR was recovered from a man in his forties with Graves' ophthalmopathy. The CDR3 bases are TGCAGTGCCGCTAGCGGGAGTTATTCGGAGACCCAGTACTTC. Residues: CSAASGSYSETQYF.